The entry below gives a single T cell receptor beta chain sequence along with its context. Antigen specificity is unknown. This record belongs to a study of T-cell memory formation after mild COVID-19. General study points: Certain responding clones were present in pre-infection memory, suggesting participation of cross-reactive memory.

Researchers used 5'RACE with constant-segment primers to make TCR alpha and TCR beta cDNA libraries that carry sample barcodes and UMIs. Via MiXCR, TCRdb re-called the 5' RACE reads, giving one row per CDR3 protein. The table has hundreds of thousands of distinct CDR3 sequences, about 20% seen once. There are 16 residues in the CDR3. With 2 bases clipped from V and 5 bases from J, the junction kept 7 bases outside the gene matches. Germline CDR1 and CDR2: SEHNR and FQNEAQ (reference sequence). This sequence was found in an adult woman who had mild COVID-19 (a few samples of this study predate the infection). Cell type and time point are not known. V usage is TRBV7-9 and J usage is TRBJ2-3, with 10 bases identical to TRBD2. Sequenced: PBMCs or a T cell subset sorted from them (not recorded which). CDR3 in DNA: TGTGCCAGCAGCTTATCTCTAGCGGGAGTTGGAGATACGCAGTATTTT. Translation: CASSLSLAGVGDTQYF.